This TCR beta chain appears in the sequencing data of a study of T-cell memory formation after mild COVID-19 (dated by TCRdb to 2020 to 2022). Regarding the research as a whole: TCR sequence clusters from the two donors were found to be largely donor specific. T-cell clones expanding and contracting after mild COVID-19 in a couple of donors were tracked by longitudinal TCRalpha and TCRbeta repertoire sequencing. Two young, previously healthy adult volunteers, one female and one male, were included in the cohort.

Ficoll-Paque density gradient centrifugation was used to isolate PBMCs. At the junction V is shortened by 0 bases and J by 1 base, with 10 bases in between. CDR1 and CDR2, looked up from the germline V gene, are MNHEY and SVGEGT. Including cysteine and phenylalanine, the CDR3 has 16 amino acids. Only the CDR3 DNA stays, 48 bases, in frame from base 1. As concerns this clonotype: Its target antigen remains unknown. No base-level quality is on record; no much larger clone is a single base apart.

Data came from an Illumina NovaSeq 6000. TCRalpha and TCRbeta cDNA libraries were built by 5'RACE with constant-segment primers, adding sample barcodes and unique molecular identifiers. Trizol reagent was used to extract RNA from every sample. The libraries were amplified in two PCR steps, and the second step added a second sample barcode and Illumina TruSeq adapters. Sequencing of libraries was performed on an Illumina NovaSeq with 2 x 150 bp paired-end reads. In the authors' own workflow: With migec v1.2.7, reads were demultiplexed and then collapsed into UMI-guided consensus sequences. With mixcr v2.1.11, UMI consensuses were aligned to TRA and TRB V and J templates and assembled into clonotypes. A clonotype was counted as expanded or contracted only if both edgeR and NoisET called the change significant, with noise models trained on biological replicates. For edgeR calls, the cutoffs were a false discovery rate-adjusted p below 0.01 and a log2 fold-change threshold of 1. As an exploratory analysis of dynamics, PCA with hierarchical clustering was applied to max-normalized trajectories of the 1000 most abundant clonotypes. Separately sequenced CD4+ and CD8+ repertoires were used to assign a CD4 or CD8 phenotype to each responding clone. TCRdb reprocessed the public reads (quality trimming at Q25 with fastp, clone calling with MiXCR) and kept in-frame beta chains. Every distinct CDR3 protein forms one entry, paired with its most common genes and DNA. These V and J calls are TCRdb output, not the study's own analysis. In this sample the table shows approximately 350,000 distinct CDR3 sequences, over 10% of which occur a single time. 20% to 25% of the sample comes from the top ten.

Broad study findings and their caveats: SARS-CoV-2 specificity of the second-wave clones peaking on day 37 was not confirmed. The study included only a couple of mild cases, and larger cohorts that include severe cases with pre-infection samples were judged to be necessary. Some responding clones were found in pre-infection memory, which suggests that pre-existing cross-reactive memory T cells took part in the SARS-CoV-2 response. Balanced CD4/CD8 phenotypes were observed for clones contracting from day 15 to 85, whereas a bias towards CD4+ was observed for a second wave of clones expanding from day 15 to 37. Contracting CD4+ clones turned up mainly in the CM and EM memory subsets, whereas EMRA was where CD8+ clones were enriched.

The chain couples TRBV6-2 or TRBV6-3 to TRBJ2-1, and possibly TRBD2, on 5 matching bases. This TCR was recovered from a man between 18 and 29 years old who had mild COVID-19 (a few samples of this study predate the infection). The sample titles of this study are shuffled in the database, so cell type and time point are left out; the donor was told from shared clones. Sequencing used PBMCs or a T cell subset sorted from them (not recorded which). Here the CDR3 is given as CASSYSTAGSYNEQFF. The nucleotide sequence is TGTGCCAGCAGTTACTCGACTGCGGGTTCCTACAATGAGCAGTTCTTC.